Presented here are 27 T cell receptor beta chains from one specimen sequenced in a study of patients and donors after allogeneic stem cell transplantation. Each CDR3 protein gets one entry after TCRdb re-called the RT-PCR reads with MiXCR. This table holds about a million distinct CDR3 sequences, about a sixth found once. The specimen was blood, either unsorted or a sorted T cell fraction (not recorded which). Receptor source: a human donor who was either an allogeneic HSCT recipient or a stem cell or donor lymphocyte infusion donor (not recorded which). It is not recorded whose cells these are; they may come from a transplant donor.

The chain has TRBV20-1 and TRBJ2-1, with TRBD2 identical over 11 bases. After removal of 3 bases from V and 7 bases from J, the junction contained 5 bases not matched to a gene. This CDR3 comprises 14 residues. The germline gives CDR1 DFQATT, CDR2 SNEGSKA (reference sequence). The CDR3 is CSASKTSGANEQFF. The CDR3 region has the DNA TGCAGTGCTAGTAAGACTAGCGGGGCTAATGAGCAGTTCTTC.

V and J are TRBV5-1 and TRBJ2-2; maybe TRBD1 (6 bases). V lost 3 bases to trimming and J lost 6 bases, with 18 bases between them. The CDR3 contains 16 residues. CDR1 is SGHRS, CDR2 YFSETQ, per germline. The CDR3 DNA sequence: TGCGCCAGCAGCTCCCTGACAGGAAAGTCGTCCGGGGAGCTGTTTTTT. Translated, it gives CASSSLTGKSSGELFF.

This clonotype has a handful of counts. The chain links TRBV27 to TRBJ2-1; 8 bases align to TRBD1. The CDR3 has 14 amino acids. With 3 bases clipped from V and 8 bases from J, the junction kept 6 bases outside the gene matches. The germline gives CDR1 MNHEY, CDR2 SMNVEV (reference sequence). CDR3 residues: CASSFLAGGDEQFF. The CDR3 nucleotides are TGTGCCAGCAGTTTCCTGGCAGGGGGCGATGAGCAGTTCTTC.

In this sample, this clonotype turned up a few times. This rearrangement joins TRBV6-4 to TRBJ2-2; TRBD1 aligns across 7 bases. J lost 4 bases, V lost 0 bases, and 2 bases had no gene match. The CDR3 length is 15 residues. Germline V gives CDR1 MRHNA, CDR2 SNTAGT. CDR3 DNA sequence: TGTGCCAGCAGTGACTCAGGGGGCTTCACCGGGGAGCTGTTTTTT. Encoded protein: CASSDSGGFTGELFF.

This clonotype occurred a few times. This chain uses TRBV6-2 or TRBV6-3 with TRBJ2-7, with TRBD2 matching over 9 bases. Germline trimming cut 2 bases from V and 2 bases from J; bases unmatched to any gene: 7. Germline CDR1 is MNHEY and CDR2 is SVGEGT. The length of the CDR3 is 16 residues. CDR3: CASSYHTSGLAYEQYF. In DNA, the CDR3 is TGTGCCAGCAGTTACCACACTAGCGGGCTTGCCTACGAGCAGTACTTC.

The chain carries TRBV16 and TRBJ1-1, with D unresolved. The germline gives CDR1 KGHSY, CDR2 FQNENV. This CDR3 region has 13 residues. The germline V and J ends were trimmed by 4 bases and 8 bases, with 14 bases remaining between them. CDR3 residues: CASSLLGIREAFF. The CDR3 region has the DNA TGTGCCAGCAGCCTCCTCGGCATCAGGGAAGCTTTCTTT.

The chain uses TRBV20-1 and TRBJ2-1; D gene unclear. Germline V CDR1 and CDR2: DFQATT, SNEGSKA (reference sequence). CDR3 length equals 13 residues. The germline V and J ends were trimmed by 4 bases and 0 bases, with 7 bases remaining between them. The CDR3 loop is CSATVSSYNEQFF. The CDR3 nucleotides read TGCAGTGCTACGGTTAGCTCCTACAATGAGCAGTTCTTC.

This clonotype has just a few counts. The chain carries TRBV4-2 and TRBJ1-1; D is unresolved. In germline, CDR1 is LGHNA, CDR2 YNFKEQ. Deletions cut 2 bases from V and 1 base from J, with 5 bases between. The CDR3 runs 13 residues. CDR3 nucleotides: TGTGCCAGCAGCCAACGGCAGAACACTGAAGCTTTCTTT. Its protein is CASSQRQNTEAFF.

The V gene is TRBV11-2, the J gene TRBJ2-3; no clear D gene. CDR1 is SGHAT and CDR2 is FQNNGV in the germline V gene. V was trimmed by 3 bases and J by 4 bases, leaving 17 bases between them. This CDR3 has 16 amino acids. The CDR3, as DNA: TGTGCCAGCAGCTTGGATCAGGACCGAATGGCAGATACGCAGTATTTT. Translated: CASSLDQDRMADTQYF.

This clonotype was found a few times. CDR3 loop: CSVGSILTAPGGYTF. The CDR3 nucleotides are TGCAGCGTCGGTAGCATACTGACAGCTCCCGGGGGCTACACCTTC. The gene calls are TRBV29-1 and TRBJ1-2, with TRBD1 as a possible D gene (5 bases). This CDR3 is 15 amino acids long. Germline CDR1 is SQVTM and CDR2 is ANQGSEA. The V and J ends lost 6 bases and 8 bases respectively, with 25 bases between them.

This clonotype was found a few times. The J gene is TRBJ2-1, the V gene TRBV15; no clear D. Germline CDR1 reads LNHNV; CDR2 reads YYDKDF (reference sequence). V lost 8 bases, J lost 6 bases, and 14 bases lay in between. The CDR3 spans 13 residues. Written as DNA, the CDR3 is TGTGCCACCCAGCCCCAGATGGGCAATGAGCAGTTCTTC. It encodes CATQPQMGNEQFF.

The CDR3 region is CASSSKTSGGGNEQFF. CDR3 DNA sequence: TGTGCCAGCAGCTCGAAGACTAGCGGGGGGGGTAATGAGCAGTTCTTC. The rearrangement links TRBV7-2 to TRBJ2-1, with 14 bases fitting TRBD2. V lost 4 bases and J lost 7; bases outside the gene matches: 6. CDR3 size: 16 residues. CDR1 is SGHTA and CDR2 is FQGNSA in the germline V gene.

The chain recombines TRBV4-2 with TRBJ2-3; TRBD2 is a possible D gene (6 bases). Germline loops: CDR1 LGHNA, CDR2 YNFKEQ. The ends were cut back, 0 bases at V and 9 bases at J, with 13 bases in the middle. This CDR3 has 14 residues. The CDR3 bases are TGTGCCAGCAGCCAAGACGGAGGGACTGGAACGCAGTATTTT. Amino acid sequence: CASSQDGGTGTQYF.

This clonotype was observed a handful of times. V gene TRBV6-2 or TRBV6-3 combines with J gene TRBJ2-1, with no clear D. Per the germline V gene, CDR1 is MNHEY and CDR2 is SVGEGT. This CDR3 spans 12 amino acids. With 2 bases removed from V and 10 bases from J, the gap between germline ends came to 9 bases. The CDR3 loop is CASSYVRTEQFF. In DNA form, the CDR3 reads TGTGCCAGCAGTTACGTGAGGACGGAGCAGTTCTTC.

This chain links TRBV4-1 with TRBJ2-7; D ambiguous. Germline CDR1 MGHRA, CDR2 YSYEKL. The CDR3 sequence is 14 residues long. The V end lost 1 base, the J end lost 2 bases, and 9 bases lay between the germline ends. CDR3 region: CASSQADRTYEQYF. The CDR3 DNA is TGCGCCAGCAGCCAAGCGGATAGAACCTACGAGCAGTACTTC.

This clonotype was counted only a few times. This chain joins TRBV12-3 or TRBV12-4 and TRBJ1-4; D is uncertain. The ends were cut back, 6 bases at V and 0 bases at J, with 8 bases in the middle. This CDR3 region has 14 residues. The CDR3 here is CASRNSATNEKLFF. The DNA of the CDR3 is TGTGCCAGCAGAAATTCAGCAACTAATGAAAAACTGTTTTTT.

This clonotype appeared a few times. V gene TRBV5-1 combines with J gene TRBJ1-2; 8 bases line up with TRBD1. CDR3 size: 15 residues. V shed 2 bases and J 0 bases; nucleotides not matched to a gene: 3. Germline CDR1 is SGHRS and CDR2 is YFSETQ. Here the CDR3 reads CASSLQGESNYGYTF. The CDR3 DNA sequence: TGCGCCAGCAGCTTACAGGGGGAATCTAACTATGGCTACACCTTC.

This clonotype was picked up many times. The CDR3, as DNA: TGCAGCGTCGCCATCACGGGTGGGGGAGGGAGCTCCTACAATGAGCAGTTCTTC. It codes for CSVAITGGGGSSYNEQFF. The chain couples TRBV29-1 to TRBJ2-1, with 7 bases identical to TRBD2. The germline V gene encodes CDR1 SQVTM and CDR2 ANQGSEA. This CDR3 spans 18 amino acids. The trim removed 6 bases at V and 0 bases at J, leaving 17 bases unmatched.

The J gene is TRBJ2-1, the V gene TRBV30; 8 positions agree with TRBD2. The germline gives CDR1 GTSNPN, CDR2 SVGIG (reference sequence). After removal of 2 bases from V and 3 bases from J, the junction contained 3 bases not matched to a gene. This CDR3 comprises 14 residues. DNA of the CDR3: TGTGCCTGGAGTTTGGCGGGAGGCTACAATGAGCAGTTCTTC. It yields the protein CAWSLAGGYNEQFF.

This clonotype has more than one count but fewer than ten. This chain uses TRBV25-1 with TRBJ2-7, with no clear D. Germline CDR1 reads MGHDK; CDR2 reads SYGVNS. The CDR3 contains 14 residues. The V gene lost 7 bases and the J gene lost 7 bases, with 20 bases spanning the gap. The chain's CDR3 is CASTQTNIGGEQYF. The CDR3 region has the DNA TGTGCCAGCACCCAAACAAATATCGGTGGGGAGCAGTACTTC.

The V gene is TRBV3-1, the J gene TRBJ1-5; D unresolved. The V and J ends lost 0 bases and 0 bases respectively, with 3 bases between them. CDR1 and CDR2 from the germline V gene are LGHDT and YNNKEL (reference sequence). CDR3 length: 14 residues. CDR3: CASSQDTSNQPQHF. Here the CDR3 DNA reads TGTGCCAGCAGCCAAGATACTAGCAATCAGCCCCAGCATTTT.

V is TRBV7-9 and J is TRBJ1-1; 7 positions match TRBD1. Germline trimming cut 11 bases from V and 4 bases from J; bases unmatched to any gene: 10. This CDR3 spans 13 amino acids. Germline V CDR1 and CDR2: SEHNR, FQNEAQ (reference sequence). CDR3 sequence (DNA): TGTGCCGGGGAACAGGGGAAGATCACTGAAGCTTTCTTT. Protein sequence: CAGEQGKITEAFF.

Comments on this clonotype: At one end the junction does not follow the germline gene, possibly because of a read error. The DNA of the CDR3 is TGTGCCATCAGCCCCGGGGGACGCTCGGAGCGGTTCTTC. This gives the protein CAISPGGRSERFF. The V and J genes are TRBV10-3 and TRBJ2-1; perhaps TRBD2 as D (6 bases). The CDR3 has 13 residues. Germline V gene sequence: CDR1 ENHRY, CDR2 SYGVKD.

This clonotype was picked up a small number of times. This chain links TRBV24-1 with TRBJ2-7; 7 nucleotides match TRBD1. The CDR3 has 14 residues. Germline V lookup: CDR1 KGHDR, CDR2 SFDVKD. V dropped 6 bases and J dropped 3; count of bases not matched to a gene: 7. The DNA of the CDR3 is TGTGCCACCAGTAAACAGGGGACGTTCTACGAGCAGTACTTC. Translating gives CATSKQGTFYEQYF.

This clonotype was counted only a few times. The rearrangement links TRBV5-1 to TRBJ1-1; D is unresolved. The CDR3 is 17 amino acids. The V end lost 0 bases, the J end lost 8 bases, and 23 bases lay between the germline ends. Germline V gene sequence: CDR1 SGHRS, CDR2 YFSETQ. The CDR3: CASSLGASGSVITEAFF. The CDR3 DNA sequence: TGCGCCAGCAGCTTGGGGGCTAGCGGGAGTGTTATAACAGAAGCTTTCTTT.

This chain joins TRBV11-2 and TRBJ1-1; D unresolved. The CDR3 sequence is 14 residues long. Looked up from germline, CDR1 is SGHAT and CDR2 is FQNNGV. Trimming took 1 base from V and 8 from J, leaving 14 bases between them. CDR3 in amino acids: CASSLGLQLGEAFF. CDR3 nucleotides: TGTGCCAGCAGCTTAGGACTGCAGCTTGGGGAAGCTTTCTTT.

This clonotype was observed at least ten times. The chain links TRBV15 to TRBJ1-4; no definite D call. Germline CDR1 reads LNHNV; CDR2 reads YYDKDF (reference sequence). The CDR3 runs 18 residues. Trimming removed 0 bases at V and 0 bases at J, with 14 bases between. The chain's CDR3 is CATSRDRSSPSTNEKLFF. The CDR3 DNA is TGTGCCACCAGCAGAGATCGCAGTTCGCCCTCAACTAATGAAAAACTGTTTTTT.